This T cell receptor beta chain is from a study of OX40 agonist ivuxolimab in advanced cancers. CDR3 length: 17 amino acids. Unmatched junction bases numbered 7, after V lost 1 base and J lost 0 bases. Germline V gene lookup returns CDR1 MDHEN and CDR2 SYDVKM. Sequenced by immunoSEQ multiplex PCR; TCRdb stores in-frame clones only, minus some. The table records about 34,000 clones, roughly 85% of them present only once. Researchers took blood at baseline, on cycle 4 day 1, and on cycle 7 day 1. The sequence came from an adult with an advanced solid tumor such as melanoma, head and neck, liver or kidney cancer. Material: CD4+ or CD8+ T cells sorted from blood, obtained in a trial of the OX40 agonist ivuxolimab. The chain recombines TRBV28 with TRBJ1-2; 8 nucleotides match TRBD1. CDR3 sequence reads: CASSLLTGAGTNYGYTF. In DNA form, the CDR3 reads TGTGCCAGCAGTTTATTGACAGGGGCCGGTACTAACTATGGCTACACCTTC.